Presented here are 16 T cell receptor beta chains from one specimen sequenced in a study of PD-L1 blockade in urothelial cancer. Assay: immunoSEQ multiplex PCR; the TCRdb copy retains only in-frame clones and omits some. In the table there are around 63,000 clones, more than 80% of which are singletons. Indicated time point: pretreatment peripheral blood. The specimen comprised PBMCs, sampled around atezolizumab (anti-PD-L1) treatment. The receptors derive from a man between 65 and 85 years old with urothelial cancer.

This clone was seen a handful of times. V usage is TRBV6-6 and J usage is TRBJ1-6, with D possibly matching TRBD1 (5 bases). Germline CDR1 and CDR2: MNHNY and SVGAGI (reference sequence). The germline V and J ends were trimmed by 6 bases and 10 bases, with 16 bases remaining between them. This CDR3 comprises 14 residues. The CDR3 loop reads CASSQSRVVSPLHF. Written as DNA, the CDR3 is TGTGCCAGCAGCCAAAGCAGGGTGGTGTCACCCCTCCACTTT.

This clone has only one observation. The V and J genes are TRBV6-6 and TRBJ2-2; 9 bases fit TRBD1. There are 16 residues in the CDR3. The junction had 6 bases not matched to a gene; V was cut back by 4 bases and J by 3 bases. Germline CDR1 and CDR2: MNHNY and SVGAGI (reference sequence). The CDR3, as DNA: TGTGCCAGCAGTTCCAGCCGGACAGGGGACACCGGGGAGCTGTTTTTT. Encoded protein: CASSSSRTGDTGELFF.

This clone was seen a handful of times. This chain joins TRBV9 and TRBJ1-1, with 10 bases that match TRBD1. The CDR3 loop spans 15 amino acids. The germline CDR1 and CDR2 sequences are SGDLS and YYNGEE. The V segment lost 1 base and the J segment 8 bases; nucleotides outside the gene matches: 8. The CDR3 nucleotides are TGTGCCAGCAGCGTACCCGGGACAGGGGAGGAGGAAGCTTTCTTT. Translating gives CASSVPGTGEEEAFF.

This chain links TRBV5-1 with TRBJ2-7, with D maybe TRBD2 (5 bases). This CDR3 has 13 residues. Germline lookup yields CDR1 SGHRS and CDR2 YFSETQ. The ends were cut back, 4 bases at V and 4 bases at J, with 12 bases in the middle. The CDR3 protein is CASSIDGGYEQYF. In nucleotides, the CDR3 is TGCGCCAGCAGCATCGACGGCGGGTACGAGCAGTACTTC. Full variable domain (rest looked up from reference TRBV5-1 and TRBJ2-7): KAGVTQTPRYLIKTRGQQVTLSCSPISGHRSVSWYQQTPGQGLQFLFEYFSETQRNKGNFPGRFSGRQFSNSRSEMNVSTLELGDSALYLCASSIDGGYEQYFGPGTRLTVT.

The V call is TRBV6-6, the J call TRBJ2-2, with TRBD2 as a possible D gene (5 bases). The germline V gene has CDR1 MNHNY and CDR2 SVGAGI (reference sequence). There are 13 residues in the CDR3. V shed 6 bases and J shed 8 bases, with 13 bases lying between them. In DNA, the CDR3 is TGTGCCAGCAGGGGCCCCGGCGGGGGGGAGCTGTTTTTT. Its translation is CASRGPGGGELFF.

This sequence joins TRBV2 and TRBJ1-2, with a tentative D call TRBD1 (6 bases). Germline V lookup: CDR1 SNHLY, CDR2 FYNNEI. Trimming removed 3 bases at V and 4 bases at J, with 6 bases between. The CDR3 sequence is 12 residues long. CDR3 coding DNA: TGTGCCAGCAGTGAGGACAGCTATGGCTACACCTTC. Its translation is CASSEDSYGYTF. Full variable domain (rest looked up from reference TRBV2 and TRBJ1-2): EPEVTQTPSHQVTQMGQEVILRCVPISNHLYFYWYRQILGQKVEFLVSFYNNEISEKSEIFDDQFSVERPDGSNFTLKIRSTKLEDSAMYFCASSEDSYGYTFGSGTRLTVV.

The chain employs TRBV11-2 and TRBJ2-2; a possible D gene is TRBD2 (6 bases). There are 14 residues in the CDR3. The germline gives CDR1 SGHAT, CDR2 FQNNGV. Deletions cut 2 bases from V and 9 bases from J, with 13 bases between. Here the CDR3 DNA reads TGTGCCAGCAGCTTAACTAGCCAACCCCGGGAGCTGTTTTTT. Residues: CASSLTSQPRELFF.

The chain links TRBV29-1 to TRBJ1-1, with 7 bases identical to TRBD1. The CDR3 extends over 12 amino acids. V lost 6 bases and J lost 7; bases outside the gene matches: 8. Germline assignment: CDR1 SQVTM and CDR2 ANQGSEA. As DNA, the CDR3 is TGCAGCGTCAGACAGGGATACGATGAAGCTTTCTTT. It is translated as CSVRQGYDEAFF.

V gene TRBV19 combines with J gene TRBJ1-1; 7 bases map to TRBD1. J gave up 1 base and V 9 bases, and 14 bases lay outside the gene matches. Germline values: CDR1 LNHDA, CDR2 SQIVND (reference sequence). This CDR3 is 16 amino acids long. The CDR3: CASRSNEGAANTEAFF. CDR3 in DNA: TGTGCCAGCCGATCGAATGAGGGGGCAGCGAACACTGAAGCTTTCTTT.

Written as DNA, the CDR3 is TGTGCCAGCGGGGAGTACTATGGCTACACCTTC. This gives the protein CASGEYYGYTF. The gene calls are TRBV7-9 and TRBJ1-2; D gene uncertain. From germline, CDR1 is SEHNR and CDR2 FQNEAQ (reference sequence). CDR3 length: 11 amino acids. Trimming stripped 8 bases from V and 3 bases from J, with 7 bases between.

This clone came up a few times. The junction shows a germline mismatch at one end, possibly a read error. V and J are TRBV7-7 and TRBJ2-2; 8 bases line up with TRBD1. Germline lookup yields CDR1 SSHAT and CDR2 FNYEAQ (reference sequence). The CDR3 is 15 residues long. The CDR3 DNA follows: TGTGCTAGCAGCTCAGGAACAGGGGGCACCGGGGAGCTGTTTTTT. Encoded protein: CASSSGTGGTGELFF.

The V call is TRBV6-5, the J call TRBJ2-7; tentative D call: TRBD1 (5 bases). The CDR3 covers 15 residues. The germline gives CDR1 MNHEY, CDR2 SVGAGI. V lost 0 bases, J lost 7 bases, and 16 bases lay in between. The CDR3 DNA follows: TGTGCCAGCAGTTACTCATATTTAGGGGTTCGGGAGCAGTACTTC. It encodes CASSYSYLGVREQYF.

This sequence joins TRBV30 and TRBJ2-4; possible D gene TRBD2, 5 bases. The V end lost 1 base, the J end lost 11 bases, and 9 bases lay between the germline ends. Germline V CDR1 and CDR2: GTSNPN, SVGIG (reference sequence). This CDR3 is 11 amino acids long. The CDR3 nucleotides read TGTGCCTGGAGTGCAGCGGAGTTTCAGTACTTC. Its protein is CAWSAAEFQYF.

The gene calls are TRBV6-1 and TRBJ2-7; 9 bases line up with TRBD1. With V trimmed by 7 bases and J by 5 bases, 12 bases remained unmatched. The germline V gene encodes CDR1 MNHNS and CDR2 SASEGT. This CDR3 comprises 15 residues. CDR3: CASISSTGGYNEQYF. CDR3 nucleotide sequence: TGTGCCAGCATTTCCTCGACAGGGGGTTACAACGAGCAGTACTTC.

This chain uses TRBV27 with TRBJ2-1, with 10 bases that match TRBD1. The germline CDR1 and CDR2 sequences are MNHEY and SMNVEV (reference sequence). V dropped 7 bases and J dropped 0; count of bases not matched to a gene: 15. CDR3 length: 19 residues. For the CDR3, the DNA is TGTGCCAGCAACCCTAGGGGGACAGGGGACCCCCCCTCCTACAATGAGCAGTTCTTC. It translates to CASNPRGTGDPPSYNEQFF.

This chain links TRBV5-1 with TRBJ2-5, with 11 bases that match TRBD1. J lost 4 bases, V lost 2 bases, and 1 base had no gene match. Germline loops: CDR1 SGHRS, CDR2 YFSETQ. This CDR3 comprises 14 residues. The CDR3 region is CASSLGQGAETQYF. CDR3 in DNA: TGCGCCAGCAGCTTAGGACAGGGGGCAGAGACCCAGTACTTC.